The present entry profiles one T cell receptor (beta chain) with its context. Its antigen is not known. This entry belongs to a study of cytomegalovirus exposure and HLA in healthy donors. Study overall: Unique TCR beta sequences numbering approximately 100 million came from about 179 million T cells in an earlier analysis. Study-level findings and limits: The authors listed 150 to 200 TCR beta chains as cytomegalovirus-associated. Many donors shared some public TCRs, even though most TCR sequences were rare.

Healthy bone marrow donors supplied every sample. PCR employed 60 Vbeta and 13 Jbeta primers. The data were produced by immunoSEQ multiplex PCR, yet TCRdb's version contains in-frame clones alone and is incomplete. This table holds about 160,000 clones, around four fifths found once. Looked up from germline, CDR1 is SNHLY and CDR2 is FYNNEI. Trimming removed 2 bases from V and 9 bases from J, with 9 bases in between. The CDR3 loop spans 12 amino acids. Sequencing was done on a sample of PBMCs. The J gene is TRBJ2-3, the V gene TRBV2; TRBD1 is a possible D gene (5 bases). This TCR was sampled from a woman aged 45 to 65 in good health and CMV-seropositive. The CDR3 DNA reads TGTGCCAGCAGTGAAAGGCAGGGCACGCAGTATTTT. As protein: CASSERQGTQYF. Drawing the rest from reference TRBV2 and TRBJ2-3, the complete variable domain is EPEVTQTPSHQVTQMGQEVILRCVPISNHLYFYWYRQILGQKVEFLVSFYNNEISEKSEIFDDQFSVERPDGSNFTLKIRSTKLEDSAMYFCASSERQGTQYFGPGTRLTVL.